Listed below are T cell receptor beta chains from one sample, sequenced in a study of quantifying T cell responses using KT2 cells. A single record per CDR3 protein comes from TCRdb applying MiXCR to the UMI-ligation and nested PCR reads. The sample has 45,000 to 65,000 distinct CDR3 sequences, 9% to 15% seen once. Sequenced input: PBMCs spiked with cells of the T cell clone KT2. The source is a human donor. CDR3s include the opening cysteine and the closing phenylalanine or tryptophan. The order of the fields is clone size, CDR3 length, D gene, J gene, V gene, CDR3 DNA, CDR3 protein. The D gene is left open where the match is weak. Clone size is given for some rows only: seen once, a few or many times, or a class if the clone is expanded.

>-|15|TRBD1|TRBJ2-7|TRBV29-1
TGCAGCGCCTCCCGAGGACAGGCCCCTTCCTACGAGCAGTACTTC
CSASRGQAPSYEQYF
>few|14|-|TRBJ2-7|TRBV2
TGTGCCAGCAGAAATAACGGTTTCTCCTACGAGCAGTACTTC
CASRNNGFSYEQYF
>few|16|TRBD2|TRBJ2-7|TRBV7-6
TGTGCCAGCAGCCCCATCAGCGGGAGTAGTACCTACGAGCAGTACTTC
CASSPISGSSTYEQYF
>few|13|-|TRBJ2-5|TRBV5-1
TGCGCCAGCAGCTTCACCGAGGAAGAGACCCAGTACTTC
CASSFTEEETQYF
>-|11|-|TRBJ2-3|TRBV20-1
TGCAGTGCCAAAAAGGCGGATACGCAGTATTTT
CSAKKADTQYF
>-|13|-|TRBJ2-1|TRBV21-1
TGTGCCAGCAGAAAGGGGCCGGGCCATGAGCAGTTCTTC
CASRKGPGHEQFF
>few|16|-|TRBJ1-5|TRBV27
TGTGCCAGCAGCTCCGATCGGACAGTTCGGGATCAGCCCCAGCATTTT
CASSSDRTVRDQPQHF
>-|18|TRBD1|TRBJ1-4|TRBV7-2
TGTGCCAGCAGCTCCTCCGTCCCGGGACAGGTCGTTAATGAAAAACTGTTTTTT
CASSSSVPGQVVNEKLFF
>-|14|-|TRBJ1-2|TRBV28
TGTGCCAGCATCCAGCTGCAGGGCTCCTATAGCTACACCTTC
CASIQLQGSYSYTF
>-|15|TRBD2|TRBJ2-1|TRBV10-1
TGCGCCAGCAGCGTAGCGGGGGGAGACTTCAATGAGCAGTTCTTC
CASSVAGGDFNEQFF
>few|18|-|TRBJ1-6|TRBV6-5
TGTGCCAGCAGTTACGTCGGCAGGACATACTCCTATAATTCACCCCTCCACTTT
CASSYVGRTYSYNSPLHF
>many|15|TRBD2|TRBJ2-1|TRBV7-2
TGTGCCAGCAGCTTTGGGGGGGGAGGCTACAATGAGCAGTTCTTC
CASSFGGGGYNEQFF
>-|12|-|TRBJ1-2|TRBV18
TGTGCCAGCTCCTCCTCCTTCTATGGCTACACCTTC
CASSSSFYGYTF
>few|18|TRBD1|TRBJ2-5|TRBV5-4
TGTGCCAGCAGCTATCCCTTCACGACAGGGGTGGTATCGGTGACCCAGTACTTC
CASSYPFTTGVVSVTQYF
>few|16|TRBD2|TRBJ2-1|TRBV5-1
TGCGCCAGCAGGGGGATCGGGACTAGCAGCTACAATGAGCAGTTCTTC
CASRGIGTSSYNEQFF
>-|17|TRBD1|TRBJ2-3|TRBV3-1
TGTGCCAGCAGTCCACTTCACTGGGACAGCACCACAGATACGCAGTATTTT
CASSPLHWDSTTDTQYF
>few|8|-|TRBJ2-2|TRBV30
TGTGTGGCCGGGGAGCTGTTTTTT
CVAGELFF
>many|11|-|TRBJ1-1|TRBV20-1
TGCAGTGCTCAAGGGCCCGCTGAAGCTTTCTTT
CSAQGPAEAFF
>-|17|-|TRBJ2-6|TRBV2
TGTGCCAGCAGTGACAGGGGTTTTTGGGCTGGGGCCAACGTCCTGACTTTC
CASSDRGFWAGANVLTF
>-|15|-|TRBJ2-1|TRBV7-2
TGTGCCAGCAGCTTAGCGGGGACGGCCTACAATGAGCAGTTCTTC
CASSLAGTAYNEQFF
>-|14|TRBD2|TRBJ2-7|TRBV6-5
TGTGCCAGCAGTTACTCGACCCTAGCGGACGAGCAGTACTTC
CASSYSTLADEQYF
>-|17|-|TRBJ2-7|TRBV2
TGTGCCAGCAGTGAAGCGCTTCTTAGGGGCGATTTGTCCGAGCAGTACTTC
CASSEALLRGDLSEQYF
>few|16|-|TRBJ1-1|TRBV20-1
TGTGCGGCGGGTGGTCCCGGGGTCCGGAGGAACACTGAAGCTTTCTTT
CAAGGPGVRRNTEAFF
>-|14|TRBD1|TRBJ1-1|TRBV7-9
TGTGCCAGCAGCTTGGCACAGGGGGTGACTGAAGCTTTCTTT
CASSLAQGVTEAFF
>few|12|-|TRBJ2-7|TRBV2
TGTGCCAGCATGGCCAACTCCTACGAGCAGTACTTC
CASMANSYEQYF
>many|14|-|TRBJ2-5|TRBV20-1
TGCAGTGCTAGAGTAAAAGCGGGCCAAGAGACCCAGTACTTC
CSARVKAGQETQYF
>-|16|-|TRBJ2-3|TRBV7-9
TGTGCCAGCAGCTTAAGCCCAATAGCGGACACAGATACGCAGTATTTT
CASSLSPIADTDTQYF
>few|11|TRBD2|TRBJ2-1|TRBV2
TGTGCCAGCACCCTAGCGGGGGCGGGGTTCTTC
CASTLAGAGFF
>-|14|-|TRBJ2-1|TRBV6-5
TGTGCCAGCCGCAGGGAGGACAACAACAATGAGCAGTTCTTC
CASRREDNNNEQFF